These T cell receptor beta chains were read from a single sample in a study of T cell responses to AZD1222 COVID-19 vaccine. Using immunoSEQ multiplex PCR, the repertoire was profiled, and TCRdb retains in-frame clones only, with some absent. This table has 95,000 to 150,000 clones, roughly 90% appearing once. The starting material was peripheral blood, obtained 28 days after the second AZD1222 dose. Source of these receptors: an adult who received the AZD1222 COVID-19 vaccine. The CDR3 runs from the conserved cysteine through the conserved F or W. Each record gives: V gene, clone size, J gene, D gene, CDR3 protein, CDR3 DNA. The D gene is left open where the match is weak. Not every row has a clone size; where given, it reads once, few, many or a size class.

v_call: TRBV5-6; clone_size: once; j_call: TRBJ1-6; d_call: TRBD1; cdr3_aa: CASSLAGTGNSPLHF; cdr3_nt: TGTGCCAGCAGCTTGGCCGGGACAGGGAATTCACCCCTCCACTTT
v_call: TRBV5-6; clone_size: NA; j_call: TRBJ2-7; d_call: TRBD1; cdr3_aa: CASNRQGSTLGYEQYF; cdr3_nt: TGTGCCAGCAACCGACAGGGGTCGACCCTTGGCTACGAGCAGTACTTC
v_call: TRBV5-1; clone_size: NA; j_call: TRBJ2-3; d_call: NA; cdr3_aa: CASSAQLADTQYF; cdr3_nt: TGCGCCAGCAGCGCCCAACTAGCAGATACGCAGTATTTT
v_call: TRBV12-1; clone_size: NA; j_call: TRBJ2-1; d_call: NA; cdr3_aa: CASSSKGRNNEQFF; cdr3_nt: TGTGCCAGCAGCTCCAAGGGGAGGAACAATGAGCAGTTCTTC
v_call: TRBV29-1; clone_size: NA; j_call: TRBJ2-1; d_call: NA; cdr3_aa: CSVEYRVNEQFF; cdr3_nt: TGCAGCGTTGAATACAGGGTCAATGAGCAGTTCTTC
v_call: TRBV5-1; clone_size: NA; j_call: TRBJ1-2; d_call: NA; cdr3_aa: CASSLVSGPSANYGYTF; cdr3_nt: TGCGCCAGCAGCTTGGTGTCAGGTCCAAGTGCTAACTATGGCTACACCTTC
v_call: TRBV19; clone_size: NA; j_call: TRBJ1-6; d_call: TRBD1; cdr3_aa: CASSATGGWSPLHF; cdr3_nt: TGTGCCAGTAGCGCGACAGGGGGCTGGTCACCCCTCCACTTT
v_call: TRBV24-1; clone_size: NA; j_call: TRBJ2-3; d_call: NA; cdr3_aa: CATGSRYTDTQYF; cdr3_nt: TGTGCCACCGGATCGAGGTACACAGATACGCAGTATTTT
v_call: TRBV4-1; clone_size: NA; j_call: TRBJ2-7; d_call: TRBD1; cdr3_aa: CASSQVDRDTYEQYF; cdr3_nt: TGCGCCAGCAGCCAAGTAGACAGGGATACCTACGAGCAGTACTTC
v_call: TRBV18; clone_size: once; j_call: TRBJ2-7; d_call: NA; cdr3_aa: CASSPTAAPYEQYF; cdr3_nt: TGTGCCAGCTCACCGACAGCGGCTCCCTACGAGCAGTACTTC
v_call: TRBV4-1; clone_size: NA; j_call: TRBJ1-4; d_call: TRBD1; cdr3_aa: CASSQGIGGALTNEKLFF; cdr3_nt: TGCGCCAGCAGCCAAGGGATAGGGGGCGCGTTGACTAATGAAAAACTGTTTTTT
v_call: TRBV11-2; clone_size: NA; j_call: TRBJ1-4; d_call: NA; cdr3_aa: CASSLAVGGEKLFF; cdr3_nt: TGTGCCAGCAGCTTAGCCGTGGGGGGGGAAAAACTGTTTTTT
v_call: TRBV7-2; clone_size: NA; j_call: TRBJ1-1; d_call: NA; cdr3_aa: CASSLDRFEAFF; cdr3_nt: TGTGCCAGCAGCCTAGACAGATTCGAAGCTTTCTTT